The clone carrying this T cell receptor (beta chain) was seen only a few times. This entry belongs to a study of blood T cell repertoires in COVID-19. Study-level information: PBMCs, B-cell-depleted T cells, or T cells provided the cDNA or gDNA that made up the material.

The CDR3 length is 13 residues. V was clipped by 4 bases and J by 3 bases, with 8 bases between them. The germline V gene has CDR1 SGDLS and CDR2 YYNGEE. Sequenced by immunoSEQ multiplex PCR; TCRdb stores in-frame clones only, minus some. The data show around 230,000 clones, with approximately 88% seen just once and around 26% held by the top ten. This receptor was taken from a man aged 35 to 55 with acute or convalescent COVID-19. Sequenced sample: peripheral blood. The V and J genes are TRBV9 and TRBJ1-3; D gene unclear. This CDR3 reads CASSFPNGNTIYF. CDR3 coding DNA: TGTGCCAGCAGCTTCCCCAATGGAAACACCATATATTTT.